The 14 T cell receptor beta chains reported below all come from one sample, sequenced in a study of T cells after yellow fever vaccination. TCRdb passed the 5' RACE reads through MiXCR, listing each CDR3 protein once. The sample holds 200,000 to 250,000 distinct CDR3 sequences; 6.9% are singletons and the top ten take approximately 0.85%. The starting material was CD4+ T cells sorted from PBMCs, obtained 15 days after the yellow fever booster vaccination. The receptors stem from a man between 25 and 39 years old who received the YFV17D yellow fever vaccine.

This clonotype showed up just a few times. V usage is TRBV20-1 and J usage is TRBJ2-7, with D unresolved. The CDR3 covers 14 residues. V shed 3 bases and J shed 0 bases, with 12 bases lying between them. CDR1 DFQATT and CDR2 SNEGSKA come from the germline V gene (reference sequence). The CDR3 is CSARGQVSSYEQYF. Written as DNA, the CDR3 is TGCAGTGCTAGGGGTCAAGTCTCCTCCTACGAGCAGTACTTC.

This sequence joins TRBV6-4 and TRBJ1-6; D possibly corresponds to TRBD1 (6 bases). V lost 6 bases and J 7 bases, leaving 13 bases between the germline ends. This CDR3 has 14 amino acids. Per germline, CDR1 MRHNA and CDR2 SNTAGT. The CDR3 DNA is TGTGCCAGCAGCGCGACAGGAGCCAATTCACCCCTCCACTTT. Its protein product is CASSATGANSPLHF.

This clonotype was seen a few times. This chain uses TRBV5-1 with TRBJ1-5, with 7 nucleotides matching TRBD1. CDR3 length: 14 amino acids. Looked up from germline, CDR1 is SGHRS and CDR2 is YFSETQ. The trim removed 2 bases at V and 6 bases at J, leaving 5 bases unmatched. The CDR3, as DNA: TGCGCCAGCAGCTTAGAGACAGGGAGTCAGCCCCAGCATTTT. Amino acids: CASSLETGSQPQHF.

This sequence joins TRBV20-1 and TRBJ2-4; TRBD2 might be the D (6 bases). The CDR3 sequence is 15 residues long. Trimming shortened V by 5 bases and J by 8 bases, and 22 bases separated the two germline ends. Germline V gives CDR1 DFQATT, CDR2 SNEGSKA (reference sequence). CDR3 sequence reads: CSAVDGTGGGDIQYF. The CDR3 DNA follows: TGCAGTGCTGTGGATGGGACGGGTGGAGGGGACATTCAGTACTTC.

The sample holds a few counts of this clonotype. The V and J genes are TRBV6-2 or TRBV6-3 and TRBJ1-1; D is uncertain. The CDR3 contains 14 residues. V gave up 6 bases and J gave up 2 bases, with 13 bases separating them. The germline CDR1 and CDR2 sequences are MNHEY and SVGEGT. CDR3 amino acids: CASRFRQFNTEAFF. In DNA form, the CDR3 reads TGTGCCAGCAGGTTTCGACAATTCAACACTGAAGCTTTCTTT.

This chain links TRBV12-3 or TRBV12-4 with TRBJ1-2; D is unclear. Trimming took off 4 bases at V and 9 bases at J, with 15 bases between the two ends. This CDR3 has 13 residues. The CDR3 is CASSYLGTRSYTF. In DNA, the CDR3 is TGTGCCAGCAGTTACCTGGGCACTCGGAGCTACACCTTC.

This clonotype was detected ten times or more. The chain carries TRBV5-1 and TRBJ2-2; unclear D gene. CDR3 size: 14 residues. Looked up from germline, CDR1 is SGHRS and CDR2 is YFSETQ. The V end was cut by 1 base, the J end by 3 bases, with 7 bases between. The CDR3 sequence is CASSLFADTGELFF. The DNA for the CDR3 is TGCGCCAGCAGCTTGTTCGCTGACACCGGGGAGCTGTTTTTT. Full variable domain (missing parts from reference TRBV5-1 and TRBJ2-2): KAGVTQTPRYLIKTRGQQVTLSCSPISGHRSVSWYQQTPGQGLQFLFEYFSETQRNKGNFPGRFSGRQFSNSRSEMNVSTLELGDSALYLCASSLFADTGELFFGEGSRLTVL.

The CDR3 protein is CASSVRGETQYF. DNA for the CDR3: TGCGCCAGCAGTGTCCGTGGTGAGACCCAGTACTTC. The chain uses TRBV10-2 and TRBJ2-5; D remains unclear. V was clipped by 4 bases and J by 5 bases, with 8 bases between them. The CDR3 is 12 amino acids. Germline lookup yields CDR1 WSHSY and CDR2 SAAADI.

This clonotype occurred a few times. CDR3 region: CASSHRIGEEKLFF. CDR3 nucleotides: TGTGCCAGTAGCCACAGGATTGGAGAGGAAAAACTGTTTTTT. V and J are TRBV19 and TRBJ1-4, with D possibly matching TRBD1 (5 bases). V was cut by 6 bases and J by 8 bases, with 16 bases left in between. The CDR3 runs 14 residues. The V gene's germline CDR1 is LNHDA and CDR2 SQIVND (reference sequence). Combining the CDR3 with reference TRBV19 and TRBJ1-4 gives the whole variable domain DGGITQSPKYLFRKEGQNVTLSCEQNLNHDAMYWYRQDPGQGLRLIYYSQIVNDFQKGDIAEGYSVSREKKESFPLTVTSAQKNPTAFYLCASSHRIGEEKLFFGSGTQLSVL.

This clonotype has a handful of counts. The chain couples TRBV5-1 to TRBJ1-2, with 7 bases aligning to TRBD1. J lost 0 bases, V lost 3 bases, and 8 bases had no gene match. The CDR3 loop spans 16 amino acids. CDR1 and CDR2 (germline): SGHRS, YFSETQ. The CDR3 DNA follows: TGCGCCAGCAGCTCGGGACAGCCACAAGCTAACTATGGCTACACCTTC. Translating it yields CASSSGQPQANYGYTF. The full variable domain, completed using reference TRBV5-1 and TRBJ1-2, is KAGVTQTPRYLIKTRGQQVTLSCSPISGHRSVSWYQQTPGQGLQFLFEYFSETQRNKGNFPGRFSGRQFSNSRSEMNVSTLELGDSALYLCASSSGQPQANYGYTFGSGTRLTVV.

The chain carries TRBV27 and TRBJ1-6; D may be TRBD1 (6 bases). The CDR3 has 14 residues. Germline V gene data show CDR1 as MNHEY and CDR2 as SMNVEV (reference sequence). V was shortened by 0 bases and J by 13 bases, with 13 bases between the two germline ends. The CDR3 sequence: CASSLSIQGTPLHF. The DNA for the CDR3 is TGTGCCAGCAGTTTATCGATACAGGGTACGCCCCTCCACTTT.

The table lists this clonotype with a few counts. The V and J genes are TRBV12-3 or TRBV12-4 and TRBJ2-1, with TRBD2 matching over 7 bases. This CDR3 has 15 residues. Unmatched junction bases numbered 8, after V lost 3 bases and J lost 6 bases. The CDR3 spells CASSLGGSTPNEQFF. The CDR3 nucleotides are TGTGCCAGCAGTTTGGGCGGGAGTACCCCCAATGAGCAGTTCTTC.

The chain is built from TRBV28 and TRBJ2-5; 7 nucleotides align to TRBD2. From germline, CDR1 is MDHEN and CDR2 SYDVKM. V dropped 3 bases and J dropped 5; count of bases not matched to a gene: 6. This CDR3 is 14 amino acids long. The CDR3 region has the DNA TGTGCCAGCAGTTTGTGGGGAGGGAGGGAGACCCAGTACTTC. Residues: CASSLWGGRETQYF.

This clonotype has more than one count but fewer than ten. The V and J genes are TRBV12-3 or TRBV12-4 and TRBJ1-2; weak D call: TRBD1 (6 bases). Trimming cost V 6 bases and J 3 bases, with 17 bases left between them. The CDR3 length is 15 residues. Written as DNA, the CDR3 is TGTGCCAGCAGGCGGGGAGCAGGGGATTACTATGGCTACACCTTC. Translation gives CASRRGAGDYYGYTF.